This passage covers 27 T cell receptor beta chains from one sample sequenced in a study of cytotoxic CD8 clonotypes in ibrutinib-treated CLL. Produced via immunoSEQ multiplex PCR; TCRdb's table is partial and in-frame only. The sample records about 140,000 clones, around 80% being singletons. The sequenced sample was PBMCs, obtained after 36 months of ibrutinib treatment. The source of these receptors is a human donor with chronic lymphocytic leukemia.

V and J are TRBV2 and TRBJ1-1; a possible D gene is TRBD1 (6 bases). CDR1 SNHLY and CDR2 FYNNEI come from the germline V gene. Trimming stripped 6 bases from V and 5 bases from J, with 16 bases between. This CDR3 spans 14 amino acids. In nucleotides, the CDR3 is TGTGCCAGCAGATTCAGGGGATTGTGGACTGAAGCTTTCTTT. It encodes CASRFRGLWTEAFF.

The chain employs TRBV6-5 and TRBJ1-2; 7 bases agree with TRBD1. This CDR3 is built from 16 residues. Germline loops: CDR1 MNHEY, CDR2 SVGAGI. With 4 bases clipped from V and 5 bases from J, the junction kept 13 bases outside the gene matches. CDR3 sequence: CASSSRRQGHIYGYTF. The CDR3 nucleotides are TGTGCCAGCAGTTCCCGTAGACAGGGCCATATTTATGGCTACACCTTC.

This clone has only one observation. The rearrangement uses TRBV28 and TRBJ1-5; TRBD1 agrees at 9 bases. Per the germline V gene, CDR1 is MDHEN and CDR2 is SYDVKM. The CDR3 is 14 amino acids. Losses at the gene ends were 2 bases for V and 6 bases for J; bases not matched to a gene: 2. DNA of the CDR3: TGTGCCAGCAGTTTAGGGACAGGGACTCAGCCCCAGCATTTT. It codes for CASSLGTGTQPQHF.

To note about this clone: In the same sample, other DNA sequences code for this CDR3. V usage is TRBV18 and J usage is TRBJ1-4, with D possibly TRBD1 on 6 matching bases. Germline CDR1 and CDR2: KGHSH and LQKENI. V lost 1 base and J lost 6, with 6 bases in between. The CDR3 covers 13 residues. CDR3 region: CASSPQGDEKLFF. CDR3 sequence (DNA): TGTGCCAGCTCACCACAGGGGGATGAAAAACTGTTTTTT.

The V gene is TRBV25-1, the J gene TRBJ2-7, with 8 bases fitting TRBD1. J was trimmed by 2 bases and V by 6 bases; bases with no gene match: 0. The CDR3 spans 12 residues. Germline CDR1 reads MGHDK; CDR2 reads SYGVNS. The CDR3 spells CASRQGAYEQYF. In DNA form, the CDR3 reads TGTGCCAGCAGACAGGGGGCCTACGAGCAGTACTTC.

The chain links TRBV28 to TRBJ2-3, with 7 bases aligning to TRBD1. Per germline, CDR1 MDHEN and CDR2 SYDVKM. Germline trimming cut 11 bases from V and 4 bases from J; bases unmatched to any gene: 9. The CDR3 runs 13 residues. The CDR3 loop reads CALLDRSADTQYF. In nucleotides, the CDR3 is TGTGCCTTATTGGACAGGTCTGCAGATACGCAGTATTTT.

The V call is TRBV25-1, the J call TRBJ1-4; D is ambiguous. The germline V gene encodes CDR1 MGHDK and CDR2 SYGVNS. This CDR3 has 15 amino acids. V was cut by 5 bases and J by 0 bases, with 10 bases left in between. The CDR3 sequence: CASSIRQSTNEKLFF. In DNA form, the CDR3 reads TGTGCCAGCAGTATCCGCCAATCAACTAATGAAAAACTGTTTTTT.

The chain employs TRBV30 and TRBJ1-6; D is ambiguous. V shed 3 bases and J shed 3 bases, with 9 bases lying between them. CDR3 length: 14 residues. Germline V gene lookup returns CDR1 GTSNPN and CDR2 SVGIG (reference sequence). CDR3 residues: CAWSAYDYNSPLHF. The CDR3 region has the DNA TGTGCCTGGAGCGCCTACGACTATAATTCACCCCTCCACTTT.

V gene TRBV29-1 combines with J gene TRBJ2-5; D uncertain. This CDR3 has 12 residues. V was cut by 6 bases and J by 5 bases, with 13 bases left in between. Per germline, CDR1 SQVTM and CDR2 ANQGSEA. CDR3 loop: CSVETAGETQYF. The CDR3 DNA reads TGCAGCGTGGAAACTGCCGGGGAGACCCAGTACTTC.

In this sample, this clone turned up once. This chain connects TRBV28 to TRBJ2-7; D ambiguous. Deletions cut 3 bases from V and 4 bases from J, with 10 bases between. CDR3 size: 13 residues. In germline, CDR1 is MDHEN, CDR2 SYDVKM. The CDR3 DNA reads TGTGCCAGCAGTTTGGGCCCGCGATACGAGCAGTACTTC. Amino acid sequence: CASSLGPRYEQYF.

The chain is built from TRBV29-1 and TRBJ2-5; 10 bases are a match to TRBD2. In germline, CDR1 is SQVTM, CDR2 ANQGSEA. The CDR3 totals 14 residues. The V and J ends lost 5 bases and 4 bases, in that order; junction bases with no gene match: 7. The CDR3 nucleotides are TGCAGCGTTCGCCTAGCGGGAGCGGTAGAGACCCAGTACTTC. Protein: CSVRLAGAVETQYF.

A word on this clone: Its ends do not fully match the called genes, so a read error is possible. In nucleotides, the CDR3 is TGTGCCAGCAGGGAAGGGGGGCCCGGGCGGGATACGCAGTATTTT. Its translation is CASREGGPGRDTQYF. V is TRBV2 and J is TRBJ2-3, with D perhaps assigned TRBD1 or TRBD2 (6 bases each). The germline V gene has CDR1 SNHLY and CDR2 FYNNEI. This CDR3 region has 15 residues.

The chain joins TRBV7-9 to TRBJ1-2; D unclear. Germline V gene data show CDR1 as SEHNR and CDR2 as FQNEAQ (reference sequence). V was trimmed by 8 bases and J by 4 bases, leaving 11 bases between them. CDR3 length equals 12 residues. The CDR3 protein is CASPGFGYGYTF. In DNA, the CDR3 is TGTGCCAGCCCGGGATTCGGCTATGGCTACACCTTC.

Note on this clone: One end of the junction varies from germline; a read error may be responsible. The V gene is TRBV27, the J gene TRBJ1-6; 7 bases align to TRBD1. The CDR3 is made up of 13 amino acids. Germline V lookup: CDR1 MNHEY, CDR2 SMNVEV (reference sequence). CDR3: CASSKGQETPKDF. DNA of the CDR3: TGTGCCAGCAGTAAAGGACAGGAGACTCCTAAAGACTTT.

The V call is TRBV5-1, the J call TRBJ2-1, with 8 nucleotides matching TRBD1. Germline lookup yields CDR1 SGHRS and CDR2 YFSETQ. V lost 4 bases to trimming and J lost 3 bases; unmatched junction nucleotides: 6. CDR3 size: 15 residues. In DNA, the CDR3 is TGCGCCAGCAGCAACCCGGGACAGGACTACAATGAGCAGTTCTTC. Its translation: CASSNPGQDYNEQFF. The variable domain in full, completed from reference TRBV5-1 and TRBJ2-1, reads KAGVTQTPRYLIKTRGQQVTLSCSPISGHRSVSWYQQTPGQGLQFLFEYFSETQRNKGNFPGRFSGRQFSNSRSEMNVSTLELGDSALYLCASSNPGQDYNEQFFGPGTRLTVL.

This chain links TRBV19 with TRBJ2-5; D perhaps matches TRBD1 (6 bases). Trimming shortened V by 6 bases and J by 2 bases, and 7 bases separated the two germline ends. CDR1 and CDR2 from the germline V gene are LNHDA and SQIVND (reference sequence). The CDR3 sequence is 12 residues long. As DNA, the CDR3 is TGTGCCAGTAGCAGGGGACAAGAGACCCAGTACTTC. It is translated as CASSRGQETQYF.

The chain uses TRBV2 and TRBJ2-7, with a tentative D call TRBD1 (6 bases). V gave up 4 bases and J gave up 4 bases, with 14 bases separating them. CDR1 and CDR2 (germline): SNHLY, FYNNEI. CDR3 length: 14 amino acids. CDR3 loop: CASSGGPQGYEQYF. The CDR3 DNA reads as TGTGCCAGCAGTGGGGGGCCCCAGGGTTACGAGCAGTACTTC.

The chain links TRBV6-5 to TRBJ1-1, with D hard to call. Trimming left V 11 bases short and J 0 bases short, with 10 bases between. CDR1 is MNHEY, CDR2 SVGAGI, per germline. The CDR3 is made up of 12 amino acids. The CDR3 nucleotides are TGTGCCTCCACCAGGTTGAACACTGAAGCTTTCTTT. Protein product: CASTRLNTEAFF.

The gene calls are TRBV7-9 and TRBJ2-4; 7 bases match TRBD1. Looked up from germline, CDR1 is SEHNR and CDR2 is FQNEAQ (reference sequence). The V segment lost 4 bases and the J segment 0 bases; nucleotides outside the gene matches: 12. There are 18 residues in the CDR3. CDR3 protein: CASSYPLGQSIAKNIQYF. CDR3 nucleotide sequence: TGTGCCAGCAGCTACCCACTGGGACAGTCCATAGCCAAAAACATTCAGTACTTC.

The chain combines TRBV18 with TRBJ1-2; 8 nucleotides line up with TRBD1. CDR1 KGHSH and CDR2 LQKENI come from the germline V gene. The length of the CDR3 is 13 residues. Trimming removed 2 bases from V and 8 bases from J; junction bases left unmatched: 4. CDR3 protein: CASSPDRGVGYTF. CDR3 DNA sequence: TGTGCCAGCTCACCAGACAGGGGTGTCGGCTACACCTTC.

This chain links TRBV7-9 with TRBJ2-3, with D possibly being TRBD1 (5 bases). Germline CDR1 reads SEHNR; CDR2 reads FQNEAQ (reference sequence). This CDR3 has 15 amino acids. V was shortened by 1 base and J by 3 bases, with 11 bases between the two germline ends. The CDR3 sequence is CASSLGQGATDTQYF. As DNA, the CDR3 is TGTGCCAGCAGCTTAGGGCAGGGCGCGACAGATACGCAGTATTTT.

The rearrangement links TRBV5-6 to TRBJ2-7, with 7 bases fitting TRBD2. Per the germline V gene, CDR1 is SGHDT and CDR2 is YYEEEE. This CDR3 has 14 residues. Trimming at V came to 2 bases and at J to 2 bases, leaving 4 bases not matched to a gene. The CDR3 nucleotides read TGTGCCAGCAGCTTCGGAGGGAGGGCCTACGAGCAGTACTTC. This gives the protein CASSFGGRAYEQYF. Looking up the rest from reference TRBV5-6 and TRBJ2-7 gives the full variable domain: DAGVTQSPTHLIKTRGQQVTLRCSPKSGHDTVSWYQQALGQGPQFIFQYYEEEERQRGNFPDRFSGHQFPNYSSELNVNALLLGDSALYLCASSFGGRAYEQYFGPGTRLTVT.

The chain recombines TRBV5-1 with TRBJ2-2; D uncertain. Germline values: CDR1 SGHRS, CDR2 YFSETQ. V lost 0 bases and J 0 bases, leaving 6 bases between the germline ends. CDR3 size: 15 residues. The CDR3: CASSLERSNTGELFF. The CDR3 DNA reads TGCGCCAGCAGCTTGGAACGGTCGAACACCGGGGAGCTGTTTTTT.

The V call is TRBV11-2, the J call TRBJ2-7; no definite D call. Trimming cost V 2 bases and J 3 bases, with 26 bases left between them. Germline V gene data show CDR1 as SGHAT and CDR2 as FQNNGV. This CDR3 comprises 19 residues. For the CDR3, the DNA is TGTGCCAGCAGCTTATCACACCCCCCCCGCCAAAGGCTATTCTACGAGCAGTACTTC. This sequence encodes CASSLSHPPRQRLFYEQYF.

This CDR3 reads CASSAQNTGELFF. The CDR3 nucleotides read TGTGCCAGCAGCGCCCAGAACACCGGGGAGCTGTTTTTT. The V and J genes are TRBV11-3 and TRBJ2-2, with D unresolved. The germline V gene has CDR1 SGHNT and CDR2 YENEEA. CDR3 length: 13 residues. Between the trimmed V and J ends, which lost 5 bases and 1 base, there was a span of 5 bases.

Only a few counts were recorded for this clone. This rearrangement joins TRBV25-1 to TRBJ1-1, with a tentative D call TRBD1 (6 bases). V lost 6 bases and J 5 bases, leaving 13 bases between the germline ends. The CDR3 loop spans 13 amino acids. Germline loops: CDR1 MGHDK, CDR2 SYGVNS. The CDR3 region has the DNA TGTGCCAGCAGGTGGGGGCTAAGTACTGAAGCTTTCTTT. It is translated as CASRWGLSTEAFF.

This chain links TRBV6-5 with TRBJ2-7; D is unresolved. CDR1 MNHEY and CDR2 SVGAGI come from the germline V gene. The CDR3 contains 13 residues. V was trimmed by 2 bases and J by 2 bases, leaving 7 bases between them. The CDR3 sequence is CASSYGPTYEQYF. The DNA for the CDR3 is TGTGCCAGCAGTTACGGGCCCACCTACGAGCAGTACTTC.